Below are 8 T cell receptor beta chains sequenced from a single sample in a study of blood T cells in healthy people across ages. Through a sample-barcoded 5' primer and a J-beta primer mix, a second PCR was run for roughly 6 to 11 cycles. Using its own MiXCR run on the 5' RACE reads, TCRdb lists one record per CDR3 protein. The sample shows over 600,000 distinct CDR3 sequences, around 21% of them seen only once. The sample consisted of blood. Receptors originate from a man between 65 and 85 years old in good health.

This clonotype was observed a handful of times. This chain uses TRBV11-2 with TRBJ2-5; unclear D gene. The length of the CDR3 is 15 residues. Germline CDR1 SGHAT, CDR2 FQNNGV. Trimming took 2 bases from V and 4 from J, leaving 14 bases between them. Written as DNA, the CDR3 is TGTGCCAGCAGCTTACGCGCACGTGTGGGAGAGACCCAGTACTTC. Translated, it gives CASSLRARVGETQYF.

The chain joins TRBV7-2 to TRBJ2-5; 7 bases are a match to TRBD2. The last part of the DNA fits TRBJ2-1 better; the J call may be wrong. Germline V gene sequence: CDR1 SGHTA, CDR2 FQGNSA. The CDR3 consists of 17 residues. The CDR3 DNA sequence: TGTGCCAGCAGCTTAAGGGGTGGCGGGAGTTTCTACAATGAGCAGTTCTTC. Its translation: CASSLRGGGSFYNEQFF.

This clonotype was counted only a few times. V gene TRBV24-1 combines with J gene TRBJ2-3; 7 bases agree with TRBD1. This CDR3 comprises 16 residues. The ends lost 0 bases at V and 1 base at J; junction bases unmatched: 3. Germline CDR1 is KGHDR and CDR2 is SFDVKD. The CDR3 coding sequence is TGTGCCACCAGTGATTTGGGCGACAGGGGCACAGATACGCAGTATTTT. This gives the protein CATSDLGDRGTDTQYF.

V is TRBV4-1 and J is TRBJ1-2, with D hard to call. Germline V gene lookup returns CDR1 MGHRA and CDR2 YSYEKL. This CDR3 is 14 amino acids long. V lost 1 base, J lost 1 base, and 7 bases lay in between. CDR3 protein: CASSQVSSNYGYTF. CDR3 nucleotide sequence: TGCGCCAGCAGCCAAGTAAGCAGTAACTATGGCTACACCTTC.

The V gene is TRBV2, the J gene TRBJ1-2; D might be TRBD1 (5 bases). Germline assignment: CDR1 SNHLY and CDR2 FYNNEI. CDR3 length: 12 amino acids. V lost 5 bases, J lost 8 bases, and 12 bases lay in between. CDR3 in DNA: TGTGCCAGCAGTACTGACAGAGAAGGCTACACCTTC. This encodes CASSTDREGYTF.

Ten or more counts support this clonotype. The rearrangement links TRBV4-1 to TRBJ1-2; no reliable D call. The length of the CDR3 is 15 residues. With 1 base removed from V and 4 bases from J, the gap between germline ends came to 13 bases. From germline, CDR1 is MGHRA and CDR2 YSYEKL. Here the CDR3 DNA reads TGCGCCAGCAGCCAAGTAGGAGAAAGGAGCTATGGCTACACCTTC. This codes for CASSQVGERSYGYTF.

Written as DNA, the CDR3 is TGTGCCAGCAGTTCCTGGGGGGGCGGGAGAGGTACAGATACGCAGTATTTT. It encodes CASSSWGGGRGTDTQYF. V gene TRBV6-5 combines with J gene TRBJ2-3; a weak D match, TRBD2 (7 bases). Germline assignment: CDR1 MNHEY and CDR2 SVGAGI. V lost 4 bases to trimming and J lost 3 bases, with 20 bases between them. This CDR3 region has 17 residues.

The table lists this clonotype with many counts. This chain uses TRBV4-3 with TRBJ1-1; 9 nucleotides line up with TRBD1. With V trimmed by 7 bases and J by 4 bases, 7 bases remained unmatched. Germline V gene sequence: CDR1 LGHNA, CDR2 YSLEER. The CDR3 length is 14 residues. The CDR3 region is CASTLQGAGTEAFF. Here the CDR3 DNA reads TGCGCCAGCACCCTACAGGGGGCGGGCACTGAAGCTTTCTTT.